The 27 T cell receptor beta chains reported below all come from one sample, sequenced in a study of Ad26.COV2.S vaccination and SARS-CoV-2 variants (TCRdb year 2021). Taken with the paper, the label for treatment or condition translates to: 19 received Ad26.COV2.S at low or high dose, single or two shots; roughly 5 received placebo; per-sample allocation not given. Repertoires of vaccine and placebo recipients were sequenced from samples collected on day 63 after the first injection. Library construction relied on the immunoSEQ multiplex PCR assay. TCRdb re-hosts the immuneACCESS table, in-frame sequences only. Its copies lack some clones; in the studies checked, an unresolved V gene accounts for under half of them, and the cause for the rest is not known. This sample lists around 380,000 clones; approximately 90% were detected once. Approximately 3.7% of the sample is taken by the ten largest.

The starting material was peripheral blood, obtained in a trial of Ad26.COV2.S vaccine versus placebo. These receptors all come from a person aged 18-65 years who received the Ad26.COV2.S COVID-19 vaccine or a placebo.

This chain joins TRBV21-1 and TRBJ2-3. TRBV21-1 is annotated as a pseudogene. This CDR3 comprises 16 residues. For the CDR3, the DNA is TGTGCCAGCAGCAACCCTGACGGCCTACCTGAAGATACGCAGTATTTT. The encoded protein is CASSNPDGLPEDTQYF.

The chain's CDR3 is CASSSRVAGNTIYF. The CDR3 DNA reads TGTGCCAGCAGCTCCAGGGTGGCTGGAAACACCATATATTTT. This rearrangement joins TRBV5-5 to TRBJ1-3; perhaps TRBD1 as D (5 bases). CDR1 and CDR2 from the germline V gene are SGHKS and YYEKEE (reference sequence). Between the trimmed V and J ends, which lost 3 bases and 2 bases, there was a span of 9 bases. This CDR3 is built from 14 residues.

Comment on this clone: Other DNA sequences in the sample encode the same CDR3. This chain joins TRBV9 and TRBJ1-1, with TRBD1 matching 10 bases. Germline V gene sequence: CDR1 SGDLS, CDR2 YYNGEE. The CDR3 runs to 15 residues. The V gene end was trimmed by 0 bases and the J gene end by 3 bases; junction bases not matched to a gene: 2. The CDR3: CASSVGGTGDTEAFF. CDR3 DNA sequence: TGTGCCAGCAGCGTAGGGGGGACAGGGGACACTGAAGCTTTCTTT.

This sequence joins TRBV7-2 and TRBJ1-5, with a weak D call TRBD1 (5 bases). Germline V lookup: CDR1 SGHTA, CDR2 FQGNSA. Trimming took 1 base from V and 2 from J, leaving 9 bases between them. The CDR3 spans 15 residues. CDR3 in DNA: TGTGCCAGCAGCTTAGAGGGGCTAGGCAATCAGCCCCAGCATTTT. Translating it yields CASSLEGLGNQPQHF.

The chain couples TRBV27 to TRBJ1-2; 9 bases match TRBD1. There are 13 residues in the CDR3. J lost 8 bases, V lost 6 bases, and 7 bases had no gene match. Germline V gives CDR1 MNHEY, CDR2 SMNVEV (reference sequence). The DNA for the CDR3 is TGTGCCAGCAGCCTACAGGGGGCGGCGGGCTACACCTTC. Translation: CASSLQGAAGYTF.

The rearrangement joins TRBV27 to TRBJ1-4; D ambiguous. Per germline, CDR1 MNHEY and CDR2 SMNVEV (reference sequence). Trimming shortened V by 8 bases and J by 11 bases, and 18 bases separated the two germline ends. The CDR3 runs 13 residues. The CDR3 sequence is CASDGRTHNKLFF. The CDR3 nucleotides read TGTGCCAGCGACGGACGCACCCACAATAAACTGTTTTTT.

V and J are TRBV9 and TRBJ1-6; D unresolved. The germline V and J ends were trimmed by 4 bases and 7 bases, with 15 bases remaining between them. The CDR3 is 15 amino acids. Germline CDR1 SGDLS, CDR2 YYNGEE. The CDR3 DNA is TGTGCCAGCAGCACAAGTTCGGCTATAAATTCACCCCTCCACTTT. This gives the protein CASSTSSAINSPLHF. The variable domain in full, with the rest retrieved from reference TRBV9 and TRBJ1-6, is DSGVTQTPKHLITATGQRVTLRCSPRSGDLSVYWYQQSLDQGLQFLIQYYNGEERAKGNILERFSAQQFPDLHSELNLSSLELGDSALYFCASSTSSAINSPLHFGNGTRLTVT.

The chain has TRBV5-8 and TRBJ2-5; D is unclear. The CDR3 is made up of 17 amino acids. The V end was cut by 0 bases, the J end by 0 bases, with 15 bases between. The germline gives CDR1 SGHTS, CDR2 YDEGEE. As DNA, the CDR3 is TGTGCCAGCAGCTTGGAAGGTTTCAGCCCGTACCAAGAGACCCAGTACTTC. This translates into CASSLEGFSPYQETQYF.

This chain uses TRBV9 with TRBJ1-6; TRBD1 aligns across 7 bases. Germline V gene sequence: CDR1 SGDLS, CDR2 YYNGEE. CDR3 length: 14 amino acids. V lost 3 bases to trimming and J lost 9 bases; unmatched junction nucleotides: 6. CDR3 sequence reads: CASSGTGIGSPLHF. The CDR3 DNA is TGTGCCAGCAGCGGGACAGGAATAGGTTCACCCCTCCACTTT.

The rearrangement uses TRBV4-3 and TRBJ1-6; 12 nucleotides match TRBD1. The CDR3 has 20 amino acids. Germline V CDR1 and CDR2: LGHNA, YSLEER. The V and J ends lost 0 bases and 1 base, in that order; junction bases with no gene match: 7. This chain's CDR3 is CASSQEHGTGGLSYNSPLHF. The CDR3 DNA sequence: TGCGCCAGCAGCCAAGAACACGGGACAGGGGGCCTTTCCTATAATTCACCCCTCCACTTT.

The table lists this clone with a count of one. This rearrangement joins TRBV11-3 to TRBJ1-1; 7 nucleotides align to TRBD1. Looked up from germline, CDR1 is SGHNT and CDR2 is YENEEA. V lost 7 bases, J lost 6 bases, and 14 bases stayed unmatched. This CDR3 comprises 15 residues. The CDR3 sequence: CASIPEQGTASEAFF. In DNA, the CDR3 is TGTGCCAGCATCCCCGAACAGGGGACAGCCTCTGAAGCTTTCTTT.

This clone has only one observation. The chain joins TRBV5-8 to TRBJ1-1; D gene uncertain. The ends were cut back, 3 bases at V and 0 bases at J, with 15 bases in the middle. The CDR3 extends over 16 amino acids. Germline CDR1 and CDR2: SGHTS and YDEGEE. Here the CDR3 DNA reads TGTGCCAGCAGCTCCATTACAGTTATCTTGAACACTGAAGCTTTCTTT. This sequence encodes CASSSITVILNTEAFF. The whole variable domain, filled in from reference TRBV5-8 and TRBJ1-1, reads EAGVTQSPTHLIKTRGQQATLRCSPISGHTSVYWYQQALGLGLQFLLWYDEGEERNRGNFPPRFSGRQFPNYSSELNVNALELEDSALYLCASSSITVILNTEAFFGQGTRLTVV.

In this sample, this clone turned up once. The chain couples TRBV12-5 to TRBJ2-1; 11 bases agree with TRBD2. V dropped 0 bases and J dropped 8; count of bases not matched to a gene: 9. Germline CDR1 LGHNT, CDR2 FRNRAP. This CDR3 region has 17 residues. CDR3 sequence (DNA): TGTGCTAGTGGTTTGGTCTTTAGCGGGGGGGATATCTATGAGCAGTTCTTC. Encoded protein: CASGLVFSGGDIYEQFF.

This clone has just one count. V usage is TRBV9 and J usage is TRBJ1-3, with 8 nucleotides matching TRBD1. The CDR3 totals 15 residues. Per the germline V gene, CDR1 is SGDLS and CDR2 is YYNGEE. The trim removed 4 bases at V and 8 bases at J, leaving 11 bases unmatched. CDR3 protein: CASSPRTDREDTIYF. CDR3 coding DNA: TGTGCCAGCAGCCCACGGACGGACAGGGAAGACACCATATATTTT.

The chain employs TRBV11-3 and TRBJ2-3; D gene uncertain. V lost 4 bases and J lost 2, with 7 bases in between. Germline CDR1 is SGHNT and CDR2 is YENEEA. The CDR3 contains 13 residues. CDR3 nucleotide sequence: TGTGCCAGCAGCTCAAGGGCCACAGATACGCAGTATTTT. This gives the protein CASSSRATDTQYF.

The chain combines TRBV11-2 with TRBJ1-2; the match to TRBD1 covers 11 bases. Germline assignment: CDR1 SGHAT and CDR2 FQNNGV. This CDR3 region has 15 residues. After removal of 4 bases from V and 3 bases from J, the junction contained 4 bases not matched to a gene. The CDR3 nucleotides read TGTGCCAGCAGCTCGGACAGGGGGCGCGACTATGGCTACACCTTC. This translates into CASSSDRGRDYGYTF.

The sample holds one count of this clone. The rearrangement joins TRBV4-1 to TRBJ1-2; the D is unclear. This CDR3 comprises 13 residues. Germline CDR1 reads MGHRA; CDR2 reads YSYEKL. V lost 2 bases to trimming and J lost 8 bases, with 12 bases between them. The CDR3 sequence is CASSQTGFRGYTF. The CDR3 DNA reads TGCGCCAGCAGCCAAACGGGGTTTCGGGGCTACACCTTC.

V usage is TRBV5-1 and J usage is TRBJ2-5; D unclear. CDR1 and CDR2 from the germline V gene are SGHRS and YFSETQ. The CDR3 totals 14 residues. Between the trimmed V and J ends, which lost 0 bases and 1 base, there was a span of 7 bases. CDR3 nucleotides: TGCGCCAGCAGCTTGGGAGCTGTCCAAGAGACCCAGTACTTC. Its translation is CASSLGAVQETQYF.

V gene TRBV4-3 combines with J gene TRBJ2-1, with D perhaps being TRBD1 or TRBD2 (5 bases each). V was clipped by 0 bases and J by 2 bases, with 11 bases between them. Germline V gene data show CDR1 as LGHNA and CDR2 as YSLEER. The CDR3 spans 16 residues. The CDR3 sequence: CASSQDGTGPYNEQFF. The CDR3 nucleotides are TGCGCCAGCAGCCAAGATGGGACCGGGCCCTACAATGAGCAGTTCTTC.

The chain joins TRBV25-1 to TRBJ2-1; 7 bases are shared with TRBD1. Germline V lookup: CDR1 MGHDK, CDR2 SYGVNS. The CDR3 spans 15 residues. J gave up 3 bases and V 8 bases, and 10 bases lay outside the gene matches. CDR3 in amino acids: CASQHGTDIYNEQFF. The CDR3 DNA reads as TGTGCCAGCCAACATGGGACAGACATCTACAATGAGCAGTTCTTC.

In DNA, the CDR3 is TGTGCCAGCAGTGGTCCATTCAGAGGGGACCCCTACGAGCAGTACTTC. This translates into CASSGPFRGDPYEQYF. This rearrangement joins TRBV6-4 to TRBJ2-7; D tentatively fits TRBD1 or TRBD2 (5 bases each). CDR1 and CDR2 from the germline V gene are MRHNA and SNTAGT. Trimming stripped 4 bases from V and 2 bases from J, with 18 bases between. This CDR3 has 16 residues.

This sequence joins TRBV29-1 and TRBJ1-2, with TRBD1 identical over 7 bases. The CDR3 consists of 13 residues. J lost 5 bases, V lost 5 bases, and 8 bases had no gene match. Per the germline V gene, CDR1 is SQVTM and CDR2 is ANQGSEA. CDR3 coding DNA: TGCAGCGTTCTCGGGACAGCGAGTTATGGCTACACCTTC. Amino acids: CSVLGTASYGYTF.

The chain joins TRBV5-1 to TRBJ2-2, with 10 bases lining up with TRBD2. The CDR3 is 15 residues long. V lost 5 bases, J lost 1 base, and 2 bases stayed unmatched. Looked up from germline, CDR1 is SGHRS and CDR2 is YFSETQ. CDR3 sequence: CASRASGGNTGELFF. Written as DNA, the CDR3 is TGCGCCAGCAGGGCTAGCGGGGGGAACACCGGGGAGCTGTTTTTT.

The chain is built from TRBV4-1 and TRBJ1-3, with 7 bases matching TRBD1. The CDR3 spans 18 residues. The ends lost 4 bases at V and 2 bases at J; junction bases unmatched: 14. The germline V gene encodes CDR1 MGHRA and CDR2 YSYEKL. In DNA form, the CDR3 reads TGCGCCAGCAGCCCCCGGGGGGACAGCGCCTCAACTGGAAACACCATATATTTT. It is translated as CASSPRGDSASTGNTIYF.

This clone has only one observation. The chain recombines TRBV6-6 with TRBJ2-3; 8 bases fit TRBD1. V was clipped by 8 bases and J by 2 bases; unmatched bases: 3. The CDR3 is 13 amino acids. Germline V gene data show CDR1 as MNHNY and CDR2 as SVGAGI (reference sequence). The CDR3 DNA is TGTGCCAGCTACAGGGGGAACACAGATACGCAGTATTTT. Residues: CASYRGNTDTQYF.

The chain links TRBV12-3 or TRBV12-4 to TRBJ1-1; D remains ambiguous. V was trimmed by 1 base and J by 1 base, leaving 4 bases between them. The CDR3 extends over 13 amino acids. The DNA for the CDR3 is TGTGCCAGCAGTTTAGTGGCGAACACTGAAGCTTTCTTT. It encodes CASSLVANTEAFF.

V gene TRBV5-4 combines with J gene TRBJ1-1; weak D call: TRBD1 (5 bases). The length of the CDR3 is 13 residues. V lost 4 bases and J 7 bases, leaving 14 bases between the germline ends. Germline V gene lookup returns CDR1 SGHNT and CDR2 YYREEE (reference sequence). CDR3 bases: TGTGCCAGCAGCGATAATAGGGGTGGTGAAGCTTTCTTT. Protein sequence: CASSDNRGGEAFF.